This T cell receptor beta chain is drawn from a study of beta chain features in type 1 diabetes. Study-wide results and limits: In the patient group, naive, central memory and Treg TCRB repertoires seemed more alike than in the healthy donor group.

On this clone: Its antigen is as yet unknown.

The investigators reverse transcribed all of the isolated RNA, so they sequenced expressed TCRB transcripts. The repertoire was sequenced with immunoSEQ multiplex PCR; TCRdb's copy has only in-frame clones and lacks some. The sample contains some 500,000 clones, about 10% of which appear only once. J gave up 1 base and V 5 bases, and 9 bases lay outside the gene matches. The CDR3 length is 16 residues. CDR1 is SEHNR, CDR2 FQNEAQ, per germline (reference sequence). The sample comprised naive CD4+ T cells from blood. The chain links TRBV7-9 to TRBJ1-1; 8 bases line up with TRBD1. The receptor was isolated from a woman aged 18-29 years in good health. The CDR3 DNA sequence: TGTGCCAGCAGCCCTGACAGGGGAGGGTGGAACACTGAAGCTTTCTTT. Translating it yields CASSPDRGGWNTEAFF.